These 9 T cell receptor beta chains originate from one sample sequenced in a study of immune evolution from preneoplasia to lung adenocarcinoma. Only in-frame clones appear in the TCRdb table, and some are missing; sequencing was by immunoSEQ multiplex PCR. The table records several thousand clones, 65% to 85% of them present only once. The sequenced sample consisted of FFPE lung adenocarcinoma in situ tissue. The receptors shown here come from a donor at least 70 years old with lung adenocarcinoma.

This chain uses TRBV6-5 with TRBJ2-7; D uncertain. The V end was cut by 2 bases, the J end by 3 bases, with 11 bases between. The CDR3 runs to 14 residues. Germline CDR1 is MNHEY and CDR2 is SVGAGI. CDR3 in DNA: TGTGCCAGCAGTTACCGCCGCGGAAACTACGAGCAGTACTTC. Translated, it gives CASSYRRGNYEQYF.

J is TRBJ2-5 and V is TRBV19; no definite D call. CDR1 is LNHDA, CDR2 SQIVND, per germline (reference sequence). The CDR3 has 15 residues. V was pared by 3 bases and J by 5 bases, with 16 bases between. CDR3 nucleotides: TGTGCCAGTAGTATTTCCCGGCAGCCCAGGGAGACCCAGTACTTC. This sequence encodes CASSISRQPRETQYF.

The V and J genes are TRBV10-2 and TRBJ2-7; maybe TRBD1 (6 bases). The CDR3 length is 14 residues. V lost 3 bases, J lost 2 bases, and 11 bases lay in between. CDR1 and CDR2 (germline): WSHSY, SAAADI. The CDR3: CASSDRGNPYEQYF. CDR3 bases: TGCGCCAGCAGTGACAGGGGAAATCCCTACGAGCAGTACTTC.

The chain is built from TRBV2 and TRBJ2-2; D is perhaps TRBD2 (5 bases). This CDR3 has 14 residues. Trimming shortened V by 6 bases and J by 4 bases, and 12 bases separated the two germline ends. In germline, CDR1 is SNHLY, CDR2 FYNNEI. CDR3 nucleotide sequence: TGTGCCAGCAGCCTGGACTCTATCACCGGGGAGCTGTTTTTT. Protein product: CASSLDSITGELFF. The whole variable domain, remainder taken from reference TRBV2 and TRBJ2-2, is EPEVTQTPSHQVTQMGQEVILRCVPISNHLYFYWYRQILGQKVEFLVSFYNNEISEKSEIFDDQFSVERPDGSNFTLKIRSTKLEDSAMYFCASSLDSITGELFFGEGSRLTVL.

Comments on this clone: Germline and junction disagree at one end, which may indicate a read error. Other DNA sequences of this sample code for an identical CDR3. The CDR3 DNA sequence: TGTGCTAGCAGCTTTGGGGACTTCAGTAACGGGAATGAGCAGTTCTTC. Translating gives CASSFGDFSNGNEQFF. This rearrangement joins TRBV5-6 to TRBJ2-1, with D maybe TRBD2 (6 bases). The germline gives CDR1 SGHDT, CDR2 YYEEEE. The CDR3 is made up of 16 amino acids.

The chain couples TRBV29-1 to TRBJ1-2; D is possibly TRBD1 (5 bases). There are 13 residues in the CDR3. Germline CDR1 reads SQVTM; CDR2 reads ANQGSEA. Trimming took off 4 bases at V and 8 bases at J, with 17 bases between the two ends. CDR3 DNA: TGCAGCGTTGGGGAGGGACCAACAAGCGGCTACACCTTC. Its translation: CSVGEGPTSGYTF. The entire variable domain, with the rest obtained from reference TRBV29-1 and TRBJ1-2, is as follows: SAVISQKPSRDICQRGTSLTIQCQVDSQVTMMFWYRQQPGQSLTLIATANQGSEATYESGFVIDKFPISRPNLTFSTLTVSNMSPEDSSIYLCSVGEGPTSGYTFGSGTRLTVV.

This clone was observed a few times. DNA for the CDR3: TGTGCCAGCAGTGAATCCGCAGGGGCGAACACTGAAGCTTTCTTT. This sequence encodes CASSESAGANTEAFF. This rearrangement joins TRBV6-1 to TRBJ1-1; D is possibly TRBD1 (6 bases). Germline V gene sequence: CDR1 MNHNS, CDR2 SASEGT. This CDR3 comprises 15 residues. V shed 2 bases and J shed 1 base, with 11 bases lying between them.

This clone showed up just once. This CDR3 is CASSRRLASTDTQYF. Written as DNA, the CDR3 is TGTGCCAGCAGCCGACGACTGGCTAGCACAGATACGCAGTATTTT. J is TRBJ2-3 and V is TRBV14; D unresolved. From germline, CDR1 is SGHDN and CDR2 FVKESK. V was clipped by 4 bases and J by 0 bases, with 11 bases between them. The CDR3 length is 15 residues.

The CDR3: CASSLHWEVGGEELYEQYF. CDR3 DNA sequence: TGCGCCAGCAGCCTCCACTGGGAGGTAGGGGGGGAGGAACTCTACGAGCAGTACTTC. The chain carries TRBV10-1 and TRBJ2-7, with D perhaps TRBD2 (7 bases). The CDR3 is made up of 19 amino acids. V was trimmed by 6 bases and J by 3 bases, leaving 30 bases between them. Germline CDR1 and CDR2: WNHNN and SYGVQD (reference sequence).